This TCR beta chain was found in a study of shared T cell receptors in the human thymus. CDR3 length: 17 residues. Germline CDR1 LNHDA, CDR2 SQIVND (reference sequence). V trimming: 5 bases; J trimming: 1 base; junction bases outside the gene matches: 8. TCRdb's copy holds only in-frame clones and misses some; the assay was immunoSEQ multiplex PCR. Here the sample spans 600,000 to 900,000 clones, approximately 85% being singletons. This clone has just a few counts. These data are also associated with another study on human thymus T cells. That source reports: Surgeons resected thymus tissue during corrective heart surgery. Unrelated people showed highly overlapping thymic repertoires, related research reported.

The sequencing input was thymocytes. V usage is TRBV19 and J usage is TRBJ1-5; 10 bases align to TRBD1. This clonotype was sampled from a girl under three years old with a congenital heart defect. The CDR3 DNA follows: TGTGCCAGTAGTTTGTCCGGGACAGGGGTCAGCAATCAGCCCCAGCATTTT. Its translation: CASSLSGTGVSNQPQHF.